A single sample is the source of the 15 T cell receptor beta chains below, sequenced in a study of T cells in narcolepsy. Assay used: immunoSEQ multiplex PCR; TCRdb lists only in-frame clones, some missing. The table records 25,000 to 35,000 clones, 80% to 90% of them present only once. The sample was memory (CD45RA-) CD4+ T cells from blood. The receptors come from a human donor in good health.

This chain links TRBV11-3 with TRBJ2-3; 10 nucleotides agree with TRBD1. The germline CDR1 and CDR2 sequences are SGHNT and YENEEA. The CDR3 length is 16 residues. Trimming took 5 bases from V and 3 from J; bases not matched to a gene: 8. CDR3 region: CASSTRTGGVTDTQYF. CDR3 in DNA: TGTGCCAGCAGCACCCGGACAGGGGGAGTGACAGATACGCAGTATTTT.

The chain links TRBV28 to TRBJ2-1; 14 bases are shared with TRBD2. Germline CDR1 MDHEN, CDR2 SYDVKM. The J segment lost 7 bases and the V segment lost 3 bases, leaving 5 bases of the junction unmatched. The length of the CDR3 is 16 residues. The CDR3 nucleotides read TGTGCCAGCAGTTTGATGGGACTAGCGGGAGAGAATGAGCAGTTCTTC. This sequence encodes CASSLMGLAGENEQFF.

This chain joins TRBV11-2 and TRBJ1-5; no clear D. Deletions cut 5 bases from V and 8 bases from J, with 22 bases between. Per the germline V gene, CDR1 is SGHAT and CDR2 is FQNNGV. This CDR3 comprises 16 residues. CDR3 in DNA: TGTGCCAGCAGCCCAGTCCGCGGAGTCGGAGAGAAGCCCCAGCATTTT. Protein sequence: CASSPVRGVGEKPQHF.

V is TRBV19 and J is TRBJ1-5; D not resolved. V lost 6 bases and J lost 7, with 13 bases in between. The germline CDR1 and CDR2 sequences are LNHDA and SQIVND (reference sequence). This CDR3 region has 13 residues. The CDR3 here is CASRVGRGQPQHF. CDR3 bases: TGTGCCAGTAGAGTGGGCCGCGGGCAGCCCCAGCATTTT. Combining the CDR3 with reference TRBV19 and TRBJ1-5 gives the whole variable domain DGGITQSPKYLFRKEGQNVTLSCEQNLNHDAMYWYRQDPGQGLRLIYYSQIVNDFQKGDIAEGYSVSREKKESFPLTVTSAQKNPTAFYLCASRVGRGQPQHFGDGTRLSIL.

This CDR3 is CAISRSGTGRAGNEKLFF. The CDR3, as DNA: TGTGCCATCAGTAGATCCGGGACAGGTCGTGCCGGTAATGAAAAACTGTTTTTT. This chain connects TRBV10-3 to TRBJ1-4; 8 bases are shared with TRBD1. This CDR3 region has 18 residues. V shed 5 bases and J 4 bases; nucleotides not matched to a gene: 15. Germline CDR1 ENHRY, CDR2 SYGVKD.

The chain carries TRBV29-1 and TRBJ2-5, with 8 nucleotides matching TRBD1. The V gene end was trimmed by 4 bases and the J gene end by 4 bases; junction bases not matched to a gene: 5. CDR3 length: 13 residues. Germline CDR1 reads SQVTM; CDR2 reads ANQGSEA. The CDR3 sequence is CSVGQGSGETQYF. The CDR3 DNA reads as TGCAGCGTTGGACAGGGGTCGGGAGAGACCCAGTACTTC. The whole variable domain, filled in from reference TRBV29-1 and TRBJ2-5, reads SAVISQKPSRDICQRGTSLTIQCQVDSQVTMMFWYRQQPGQSLTLIATANQGSEATYESGFVIDKFPISRPNLTFSTLTVSNMSPEDSSIYLCSVGQGSGETQYFGPGTRLLVL.

The chain carries TRBV18 and TRBJ2-1, with D unclear. Trimming removed 3 bases at V and 2 bases at J, with 2 bases between. The CDR3 extends over 12 amino acids. CDR1 and CDR2 (germline): KGHSH, LQKENI. The CDR3 bases are TGTGCCAGCTCACCGGCCTACAATGAGCAGTTCTTC. Its protein is CASSPAYNEQFF.

The gene calls are TRBV19 and TRBJ2-1, with D maybe TRBD1 (6 bases). Germline V gene data show CDR1 as LNHDA and CDR2 as SQIVND (reference sequence). V was shortened by 7 bases and J by 9 bases, with 19 bases between the two germline ends. The CDR3 spans 14 residues. This chain's CDR3 is CASTRGSSQGEQFF. CDR3 coding DNA: TGTGCCAGTACCAGGGGTTCGTCCCAGGGTGAGCAGTTCTTC.

The V gene is TRBV28, the J gene TRBJ1-5, with D possibly matching TRBD1 (5 bases). Trimming took 6 bases from V and 0 from J, leaving 24 bases between them. Germline assignment: CDR1 MDHEN and CDR2 SYDVKM. The CDR3 is made up of 19 amino acids. DNA of the CDR3: TGTGCCAGCAGCCGAAGGGACCCCAGGACGAGATATAGCAATCAGCCCCAGCATTTT. It yields the protein CASSRRDPRTRYSNQPQHF.

This clone was seen only once. V usage is TRBV5-5 and J usage is TRBJ2-5, with 9 bases aligning to TRBD1. Germline V gives CDR1 SGHKS, CDR2 YYEKEE (reference sequence). This CDR3 is built from 17 residues. V shed 3 bases and J 4 bases; nucleotides not matched to a gene: 13. Here the CDR3 DNA reads TGTGCCAGCAGCTCAAGATCACAGGGGGCTTATGGAGAGACCCAGTACTTC. This sequence encodes CASSSRSQGAYGETQYF.

The chain combines TRBV28 with TRBJ2-3; 7 bases agree with TRBD1. With 5 bases clipped from V and 1 base from J, the junction kept 6 bases outside the gene matches. The CDR3 is 15 residues long. Germline values: CDR1 MDHEN, CDR2 SYDVKM. CDR3 protein: CASSINRGGTDTQYF. For the CDR3, the DNA is TGTGCCAGCAGTATTAACAGGGGTGGCACAGATACGCAGTATTTT.

The V and J genes are TRBV6-1 and TRBJ1-2, with a tentative D call TRBD1 (6 bases). The CDR3 has 11 residues. Germline V gene lookup returns CDR1 MNHNS and CDR2 SASEGT. V gave up 5 bases and J gave up 8 bases, with 9 bases separating them. The CDR3 nucleotides are TGTGCCAGCAGTACGGACAGCGGCTACACCTTC. This sequence encodes CASSTDSGYTF.

This chain connects TRBV4-1 to TRBJ2-1; tentative D call: TRBD2 (5 bases). The germline CDR1 and CDR2 sequences are MGHRA and YSYEKL. The length of the CDR3 is 15 residues. V was shortened by 8 bases and J by 0 bases, with 14 bases between the two germline ends. CDR3 nucleotide sequence: TGCGCCAGCGGCCCGGACTCGAGCTCCTACAATGAGCAGTTCTTC. Its translation: CASGPDSSSYNEQFF.

V usage is TRBV19 and J usage is TRBJ1-1; D is ambiguous. V lost 1 base and J 3 bases, leaving 12 bases between the germline ends. The CDR3 is 15 amino acids. The germline gives CDR1 LNHDA, CDR2 SQIVND (reference sequence). The CDR3 loop reads CASSIARAGHTEAFF. The CDR3 DNA is TGTGCCAGTAGTATAGCCCGAGCAGGACACACTGAAGCTTTCTTT.

The chain recombines TRBV28 with TRBJ1-3, with 10 bases identical to TRBD1. The CDR3 runs to 16 residues. From germline, CDR1 is MDHEN and CDR2 SYDVKM. With V trimmed by 5 bases and J by 2 bases, 6 bases remained unmatched. Here the CDR3 reads CASSVEGTGAGNTIYF. The CDR3 region has the DNA TGTGCCAGCAGTGTGGAAGGGACAGGGGCTGGAAACACCATATATTTT.